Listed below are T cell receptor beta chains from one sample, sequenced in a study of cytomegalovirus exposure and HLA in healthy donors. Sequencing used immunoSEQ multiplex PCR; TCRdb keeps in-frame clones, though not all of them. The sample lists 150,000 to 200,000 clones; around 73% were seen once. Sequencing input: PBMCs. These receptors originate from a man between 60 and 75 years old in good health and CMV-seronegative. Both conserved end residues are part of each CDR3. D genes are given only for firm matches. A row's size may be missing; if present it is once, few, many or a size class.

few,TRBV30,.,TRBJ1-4,CACIDRSRSEKLFF,TGTGCCTGTATAGACAGGTCCCGGAGTGAAAAACTGTTTTTT
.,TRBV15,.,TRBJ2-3,CATSRESALSTDTQYF,TGTGCCACCAGCAGAGAGAGCGCTTTGAGCACAGATACGCAGTATTTT
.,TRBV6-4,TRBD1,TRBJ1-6,CASSEQGAYNSPLHF,TGTGCCAGCAGTGAACAGGGGGCCTATAATTCACCCCTCCACTTT
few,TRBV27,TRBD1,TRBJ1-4,CASRRGQGGEKLFF,TGTGCCAGCAGAAGAGGACAGGGGGGTGAAAAACTGTTTTTT
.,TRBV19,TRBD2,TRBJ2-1,CASSIGREGVQFF,TGTGCCAGTAGTATAGGGCGGGAGGGGGTGCAGTTCTTC
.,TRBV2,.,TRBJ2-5,CASSEGTANPQETQYF,TGTGCCAGCAGTGAAGGGACAGCCAACCCGCAAGAGACCCAGTACTTC
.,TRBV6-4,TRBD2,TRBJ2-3,CASSARTSGANTDTQYF,TGTGCCAGCAGCGCTAGGACTAGCGGGGCGAACACAGATACGCAGTATTTT
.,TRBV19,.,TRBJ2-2,CASRETGGRTGELFF,TGTGCCAGTAGGGAAACGGGGGGCCGAACCGGGGAGCTGTTTTTT
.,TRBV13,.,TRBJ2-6,CASSLEPKLSSSGANVLTF,TGTGCCAGCAGCTTAGAACCCAAACTTAGTAGCTCTGGGGCCAACGTCCTGACTTTC
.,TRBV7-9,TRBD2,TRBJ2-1,CASSFRDLAGGGYNEQFF,TGTGCCAGCAGCTTCAGAGACCTAGCGGGAGGGGGGTACAATGAGCAGTTCTTC
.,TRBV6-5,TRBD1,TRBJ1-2,CASRSGTGGYGYTF,TGTGCCAGCAGATCCGGGACAGGGGGCTATGGCTACACCTTC
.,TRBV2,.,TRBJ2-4,CASSERAGKNIQYF,TGTGCCAGCAGTGAAAGGGCAGGGAAGAACATTCAGTACTTC